This T cell receptor (beta chain) stems from a study of blood T cell repertoires in COVID-19. Sequencing was performed with immunoSEQ multiplex PCR; in TCRdb, only in-frame clones are kept and a portion is missing. The table has tens of thousands of clones, around four fifths seen once. This CDR3 spans 15 amino acids. Looked up from germline, CDR1 is SEHNR and CDR2 is FQNEAQ (reference sequence). V was pared by 5 bases and J by 4 bases, with 8 bases of the junction left unmatched. Specimen: peripheral blood. The V call is TRBV7-9, the J call TRBJ2-5; 9 nucleotides agree with TRBD1. This TCR was sampled from a woman aged 80 or older with acute or convalescent COVID-19. DNA for the CDR3: TGTGCCAGCAGCCTTGGGACAGGGCGACCAGAGACCCAGTACTTC. This gives the protein CASSLGTGRPETQYF. Supplemented by reference TRBV7-9 and TRBJ2-5, the full variable domain reads DTGVSQNPRHKITKRGQNVTFRCDPISEHNRLYWYRQTLGQGPEFLTYFQNEAQLEKSRLLSDRFSAERPKGSFSTLEIQRTEQGDSAMYLCASSLGTGRPETQYFGPGTRLLVL.